Included here is one TCR beta chain sequence, with context. These data originate in a study of PD-L1 blockade in urothelial cancer. The CDR3 spans 19 residues. Clones were sequenced by immunoSEQ multiplex PCR, and TCRdb holds only the in-frame ones, with some missing. Found here are fewer than 60,000 clones, less than 90% of them singletons; the top ten hold more than 15%. As to time point: pretreatment peripheral blood. Per-patient samples, pretreatment and on-treatment, numbered 1 to 8. The source was PBMCs, collected around atezolizumab (anti-PD-L1) treatment. This TCR was recovered from a man between 65 and 80 years old with urothelial cancer. The chain uses TRBV21-1 and TRBJ2-1; the table's D call, TRBD2, has no DNA check behind it. TRBV21-1 is described as a pseudogene. The CDR3 DNA is TGTGCCAGCAGCAAAGGGAGTAGCGGGAGGAGGAGCTCCTACAATGAGCAGTTCTTC. It codes for CASSKGSSGRRSSYNEQFF.